This entry lists 29 T cell receptor beta chains sequenced from one sample in a study of blood T cell repertoires in COVID-19 (dated by TCRdb to 2020 to 2021). Preparation of the library involved the immunoSEQ multiplex PCR assay. The clones in this table, taken by TCRdb from immuneACCESS, are in-frame only. Not every clone is retained; where verified, under half of the shortfall comes from an unresolved V gene, and the cause of the rest is unknown. This sample lists roughly 70,000 clones; roughly 80% were detected once. Together, the top ten hold around 2.3% of the sample. The sequencing input was peripheral blood. These TCRs come from a man between 65 and 85 years old with COVID-19, enrolled during active disease.

This clone was detected a few times. The CDR3 sequence: CASSSSGVEQYF. The CDR3 region has the DNA TGTGCCAGCTCATCCTCAGGGGTCGAGCAGTACTTC. This sequence joins TRBV14 and TRBJ2-7; D might be TRBD1 (6 bases). Germline CDR1 and CDR2: SGHDN and FVKESK. V shed 8 bases and J shed 6 bases, with 14 bases lying between them. The CDR3 has 12 amino acids. The whole variable domain, filled in from reference TRBV14 and TRBJ2-7, reads EAGVTQFPSHSVIEKGQTVTLRCDPISGHDNLYWYRRVMGKEIKFLLHFVKESKQDESGMPNNRFLAERTGGTYSTLKVQPAELEDSGVYFCASSSSGVEQYFGPGTRLTVT.

The rearrangement joins TRBV6-1 to TRBJ2-7; 9 bases are a match to TRBD2. Germline trimming cut 4 bases from V and 0 bases from J; bases unmatched to any gene: 13. Germline V lookup: CDR1 MNHNS, CDR2 SASEGT. The CDR3 is 18 residues long. The CDR3 region has the DNA TGTGCCAGCAGTGTCGGGACTAGCCCAATAAGAAGCTCCTACGAGCAGTACTTC. It specifies CASSVGTSPIRSSYEQYF.

V and J are TRBV5-6 and TRBJ1-2; 7 nucleotides agree with TRBD1. Germline assignment: CDR1 SGHDT and CDR2 YYEEEE. This CDR3 spans 15 amino acids. J gave up 1 base and V 4 bases, and 7 bases lay outside the gene matches. The CDR3 sequence is CASSIRDSLNYGYTF. CDR3 DNA sequence: TGTGCCAGCAGCATACGGGACAGCCTTAACTATGGCTACACCTTC. The whole variable domain, filled in from reference TRBV5-6 and TRBJ1-2, reads DAGVTQSPTHLIKTRGQQVTLRCSPKSGHDTVSWYQQALGQGPQFIFQYYEEEERQRGNFPDRFSGHQFPNYSSELNVNALLLGDSALYLCASSIRDSLNYGYTFGSGTRLTVV.

The chain uses TRBV7-3 and TRBJ2-1, with 10 positions matching TRBD2. The CDR3 is made up of 15 amino acids. V shed 5 bases and J 7 bases; nucleotides not matched to a gene: 8. Germline V gene lookup returns CDR1 SGHTA and CDR2 FQGTGA. The CDR3 reads CASSTPGTSVNEQFF. CDR3 coding DNA: TGTGCCAGCAGCACCCCCGGGACTAGCGTGAATGAGCAGTTCTTC.

This rearrangement joins TRBV5-4 to TRBJ1-4; D unresolved. Germline V gene sequence: CDR1 SGHNT, CDR2 YYREEE (reference sequence). This CDR3 is built from 15 residues. Trimming took off 0 bases at V and 7 bases at J, with 13 bases between the two ends. The CDR3 spells CASSLGGRRAEKLFF. CDR3 in DNA: TGTGCCAGCAGCTTGGGTGGCAGGAGGGCTGAAAAACTGTTTTTT. The entire variable domain, with the rest obtained from reference TRBV5-4 and TRBJ1-4, is as follows: ETGVTQSPTHLIKTRGQQVTLRCSSQSGHNTVSWYQQALGQGPQFIFQYYREEENGRGNFPPRFSGLQFPNYSSELNVNALELDDSALYLCASSLGGRRAEKLFFGSGTQLSVL.

The chain has TRBV24-1 and TRBJ2-1; a possible D gene is TRBD2 (6 bases). CDR1 and CDR2 from the germline V gene are KGHDR and SFDVKD. The CDR3 totals 16 residues. Trimming cost V 5 bases and J 7 bases, with 20 bases left between them. CDR3 sequence reads: CATSASGLGLYNEQFF. CDR3 nucleotides: TGTGCCACCAGTGCCTCTGGACTCGGACTATATAATGAGCAGTTCTTC.

The rearrangement links TRBV18 to TRBJ1-2; 8 positions match TRBD1. CDR1 and CDR2 from the germline V gene are KGHSH and LQKENI. After removal of 1 base from V and 1 base from J, the junction contained 8 bases not matched to a gene. The CDR3 is 17 amino acids. The CDR3 nucleotides are TGTGCCAGCTCACCACAACCCGGGACAGGAAATAACTATGGCTACACCTTC. It encodes CASSPQPGTGNNYGYTF. Full variable domain (remainder filled in from reference TRBV18 and TRBJ1-2): NAGVMQNPRHLVRRRGQEARLRCSPMKGHSHVYWYRQLPEEGLKFMVYLQKENIIDESGMPKERFSAEFPKEGPSILRIQQVVRGDSAAYFCASSPQPGTGNNYGYTFGSGTRLTVV.

This clone was detected a few times. V gene TRBV15 combines with J gene TRBJ2-3, with 10 bases identical to TRBD2. Germline V CDR1 and CDR2: LNHNV, YYDKDF (reference sequence). Trimming at V came to 5 bases and at J to 6 bases, leaving 11 bases not matched to a gene. The CDR3 is made up of 16 amino acids. The chain's CDR3 is CATSGWTSGRVDTQYF. The CDR3 coding sequence is TGTGCCACCAGCGGCTGGACTAGCGGTAGGGTGGATACGCAGTATTTT.

This clone has only one observation. The genes are TRBV9 and TRBJ2-2; TRBD2 agrees at 12 bases. The V and J ends lost 4 bases and 6 bases, in that order; junction bases with no gene match: 7. Germline V gene lookup returns CDR1 SGDLS and CDR2 YYNGEE. The CDR3 is made up of 16 amino acids. CDR3 sequence reads: CASSPRLAGEAGELFF. The CDR3 coding sequence is TGTGCCAGCAGCCCAAGACTAGCGGGAGAAGCCGGGGAGCTGTTTTTT.

This clone was counted a single time. The V call is TRBV18, the J call TRBJ1-2; D is ambiguous. Germline V gene data show CDR1 as KGHSH and CDR2 as LQKENI. Between the trimmed V and J ends, which lost 3 bases and 3 bases, there was a span of 14 bases. The CDR3 sequence is 15 residues long. The DNA of the CDR3 is TGTGCCAGCTCACCTAAACAGACGGATTACTATGGCTACACCTTC. This sequence encodes CASSPKQTDYYGYTF.

The chain is built from TRBV7-2 and TRBJ1-2; D uncertain. The CDR3 has 13 amino acids. CDR1 is SGHTA and CDR2 is FQGNSA in the germline V gene. V was cut by 1 base and J by 7 bases, with 10 bases left in between. CDR3 residues: CASSLETAAGYTF. In DNA form, the CDR3 reads TGTGCCAGCAGCTTAGAAACGGCGGCTGGCTACACCTTC.

V is TRBV5-1 and J is TRBJ2-2; perhaps TRBD2 as D (6 bases). The CDR3 has 16 amino acids. Trimming took 0 bases from V and 0 from J, leaving 9 bases between them. CDR1 is SGHRS, CDR2 YFSETQ, per germline. The CDR3 is CASSLVGGTNTGELFF. CDR3 in DNA: TGCGCCAGCAGCTTGGTAGGCGGGACGAACACCGGGGAGCTGTTTTTT. Filled out from reference TRBV5-1 and TRBJ2-2, the complete variable domain reads KAGVTQTPRYLIKTRGQQVTLSCSPISGHRSVSWYQQTPGQGLQFLFEYFSETQRNKGNFPGRFSGRQFSNSRSEMNVSTLELGDSALYLCASSLVGGTNTGELFFGEGSRLTVL.

The chain joins TRBV4-1 to TRBJ2-7, with D maybe TRBD1 (7 bases). Trimming took off 2 bases at V and 7 bases at J, with 18 bases between the two ends. This CDR3 is built from 15 residues. The germline CDR1 and CDR2 sequences are MGHRA and YSYEKL. The CDR3 here is CASSQFGTATREQYF. The CDR3 DNA follows: TGCGCCAGCAGCCAATTCGGGACAGCGACTAGAGAGCAGTACTTC.

This sequence joins TRBV4-2 and TRBJ2-7; 9 bases align to TRBD2. The junction had 7 bases not matched to a gene; V was cut back by 1 base and J by 6 bases. The CDR3 totals 15 residues. CDR1 is LGHNA, CDR2 YNFKEQ, per germline. The CDR3 is CASSQGGSGSIEQYF. The CDR3, as DNA: TGTGCCAGCAGCCAAGGGGGTAGCGGGAGTATCGAGCAGTACTTC.

This clone turned up a few times. V usage is TRBV7-2 and J usage is TRBJ1-2, with D uncertain. This CDR3 contains 11 residues. The V end was cut by 3 bases, the J end by 8 bases, with 7 bases between. Germline loops: CDR1 SGHTA, CDR2 FQGNSA. The CDR3 sequence: CASSFLGGYTF. CDR3 bases: TGTGCCAGCAGCTTCCTGGGCGGCTACACCTTC.

This clone was recorded once. J is TRBJ2-1 and V is TRBV7-2, with 7 bases fitting TRBD2. The CDR3 length is 16 residues. Trimming cost V 1 base and J 2 bases; bases outside gene matches: 5. Germline values: CDR1 SGHTA, CDR2 FQGNSA. The CDR3 bases are TGTGCCAGCAGCTTAGAGGCGGGAGCGGCCTACAATGAGCAGTTCTTC. It is translated as CASSLEAGAAYNEQFF.

The CDR3, as DNA: TGCGCCAGCAGCCAAGCTCGCCCGTATCGCGAAAACAATGAGCAGTTCTTC. Its protein is CASSQARPYRENNEQFF. This chain uses TRBV4-1 with TRBJ2-1; no clear D. Germline CDR1 and CDR2: MGHRA and YSYEKL. Trimming removed 1 base from V and 5 bases from J, with 18 bases in between. CDR3 size: 17 residues.

The genes are TRBV25-1 and TRBJ1-1; possible D gene TRBD1, 5 bases. The germline V gene has CDR1 MGHDK and CDR2 SYGVNS. The CDR3 extends over 13 amino acids. Trimming removed 3 bases at V and 13 bases at J, with 18 bases between. The CDR3, as DNA: TGTGCCAGCAGTGATTACGGGGGGTCGGTTGGTTTCTTT. Its protein is CASSDYGGSVGFF.

This chain connects TRBV5-1 to TRBJ2-1, with TRBD2 matching 11 bases. With V trimmed by 4 bases and J by 4 bases, 4 bases remained unmatched. Germline values: CDR1 SGHRS, CDR2 YFSETQ. The CDR3 consists of 15 residues. The chain's CDR3 is CASSLTSGVYNEQFF. The CDR3 region has the DNA TGCGCCAGCAGCCTGACTAGCGGGGTATACAATGAGCAGTTCTTC.

The sample holds a few counts of this clone. This same CDR3 is encoded by further DNA sequences in the sample. The chain carries TRBV11-3 and TRBJ2-1; 11 bases are shared with TRBD2. Trimming removed 1 base from V and 2 bases from J; junction bases left unmatched: 1. Germline V gives CDR1 SGHNT, CDR2 YENEEA. The CDR3 is made up of 16 amino acids. The CDR3 DNA reads TGTGCCAGCAGCTTAGGACTAGCGGGAACCTACAATGAGCAGTTCTTC. Translating it yields CASSLGLAGTYNEQFF.

The rearrangement links TRBV6-6 to TRBJ2-3; no definite D call. This CDR3 has 14 residues. Germline values: CDR1 MNHNY, CDR2 SVGAGI (reference sequence). Trimming shortened V by 2 bases and J by 5 bases, and 11 bases separated the two germline ends. CDR3 nucleotide sequence: TGTGCCAGCAGTTACAGCAGGCCCCAAGATACGCAGTATTTT. Translation: CASSYSRPQDTQYF.

V is TRBV7-2 and J is TRBJ2-7, with 9 bases lining up with TRBD2. Germline CDR1 and CDR2: SGHTA and FQGNSA. This CDR3 is built from 15 residues. With V trimmed by 1 base and J by 3 bases, 4 bases remained unmatched. The CDR3 loop is CASSLGLAGIYEQYF. DNA of the CDR3: TGTGCCAGCAGCTTAGGGCTAGCGGGAATCTACGAGCAGTACTTC.

The chain combines TRBV24-1 with TRBJ2-1; TRBD2 matches 10 bases. The CDR3 contains 15 residues. Losses at the gene ends were 10 bases for V and 4 bases for J; bases not matched to a gene: 9. Germline CDR1 reads KGHDR; CDR2 reads SFDVKD. The chain's CDR3 is CATSTLAGTYNEQFF. CDR3 in DNA: TGTGCCACAAGTACACTAGCGGGAACTTACAATGAGCAGTTCTTC.

The chain carries TRBV3-1 (or the pseudogene TRBV3-2) and TRBJ1-1, with 8 bases that match TRBD1. CDR3 length equals 16 residues. Germline CDR1 and CDR2: LGHDT and YNNKEL (reference sequence). Trimming at V came to 1 base and at J to 8 bases, leaving 12 bases not matched to a gene. The CDR3 here is CASSQGTGLGVFEAFF. CDR3 DNA: TGTGCCAGCAGCCAAGGGACAGGGTTGGGGGTTTTCGAAGCTTTCTTT.

The V and J genes are TRBV7-2 and TRBJ2-2; no firm D call. The germline gives CDR1 SGHTA, CDR2 FQGNSA. V was clipped by 3 bases and J by 1 base, with 9 bases between them. The CDR3 is 15 amino acids. The CDR3 protein is CASSFLTVNTGELFF. As DNA, the CDR3 is TGTGCCAGCAGCTTTTTAACAGTGAACACCGGGGAGCTGTTTTTT.

In DNA, the CDR3 is TGTGCCAGCAGCTTGGGGCAGGGGAATGGATCACCCCTCCACTTT. It yields the protein CASSLGQGNGSPLHF. The chain couples TRBV7-3 to TRBJ1-6; D may be TRBD1 (6 bases). Deletions cut 3 bases from V and 10 bases from J, with 16 bases between. This CDR3 has 15 residues. Germline lookup yields CDR1 SGHTA and CDR2 FQGTGA.

The J gene is TRBJ2-1, the V gene TRBV19; perhaps TRBD2 as D (6 bases). The CDR3 runs to 13 residues. The germline gives CDR1 LNHDA, CDR2 SQIVND (reference sequence). V was trimmed by 6 bases and J by 9 bases, leaving 15 bases between them. The CDR3, as DNA: TGTGCCAGTAGAAGTAACTTGGGGGGTGAGCAGTTCTTC. It specifies CASRSNLGGEQFF.

The CDR3 loop is CASSPPGQGGGEQYF. The DNA for the CDR3 is TGTGCCAGCTCACCACCGGGACAGGGGGGTGGAGAGCAGTACTTC. The J gene is TRBJ2-7, the V gene TRBV18; TRBD1 matches 11 bases. The V gene's germline CDR1 is KGHSH and CDR2 LQKENI. With V trimmed by 0 bases and J by 7 bases, 5 bases remained unmatched. The CDR3 loop spans 15 amino acids.

This chain uses TRBV29-1 with TRBJ2-5; the D gene is possibly TRBD2 (5 bases). CDR1 is SQVTM, CDR2 ANQGSEA, per germline. With 0 bases removed from V and 3 bases from J, the gap between germline ends came to 14 bases. CDR3 size: 15 residues. Written as DNA, the CDR3 is TGCAGCGTTGAAGATCTTCAGACGGGAAAAGAGACCCAGTACTTC. Translating it yields CSVEDLQTGKETQYF.